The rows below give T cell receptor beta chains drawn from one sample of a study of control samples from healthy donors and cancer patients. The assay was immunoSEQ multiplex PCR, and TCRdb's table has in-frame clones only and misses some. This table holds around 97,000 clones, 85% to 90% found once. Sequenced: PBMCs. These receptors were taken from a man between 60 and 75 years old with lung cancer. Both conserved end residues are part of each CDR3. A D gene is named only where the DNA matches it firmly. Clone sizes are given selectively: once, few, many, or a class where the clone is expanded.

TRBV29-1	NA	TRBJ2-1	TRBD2	TGCAGCGTCGGGACTAGCGGGGCGAATGAGCAGTTCTTC	CSVGTSGANEQFF
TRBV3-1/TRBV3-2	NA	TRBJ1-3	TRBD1	TGTGCCAGCAGTTTTGGGACAGGGGGAAACACCATATATTTT	CASSFGTGGNTIYF
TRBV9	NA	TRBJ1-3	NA	TGTGCCAGCAGCGTCCCTACGGGGGGCGACTACCACTCTGGAAACACCATATATTTT	CASSVPTGGDYHSGNTIYF
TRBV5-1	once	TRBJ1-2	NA	TGCGCCAGCACTGAGTGGGGGTCCATGTCTGGCTACACCTTC	CASTEWGSMSGYTF
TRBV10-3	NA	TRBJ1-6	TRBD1	TGTGCCATCAGTGAGCCTACAGGGGGCCAGAATTCACCCCTCCACTTT	CAISEPTGGQNSPLHF
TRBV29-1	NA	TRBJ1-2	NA	TGCAGCGTTGTAGTAACGGGGGAGATCGGCTACACCTTC	CSVVVTGEIGYTF
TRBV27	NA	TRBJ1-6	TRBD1	TGTGCCAGCAAACCGGGACAGGCCTATAATTCACCCCTCCACTTT	CASKPGQAYNSPLHF
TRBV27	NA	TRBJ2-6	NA	TGTGCCAGCAGCCCACGGACGTCCTCTGGGGCCAACGTCCTGACTTTC	CASSPRTSSGANVLTF
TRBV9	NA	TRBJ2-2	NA	TGTGCCAGCAGCTTTCCCTCTTTGGGAGGGGAGCTGTTTTTT	CASSFPSLGGELFF
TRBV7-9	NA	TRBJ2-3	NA	TGTGCCAGCAGCTCGGACAGCTTGAGCACAGATACGCAGTATTTT	CASSSDSLSTDTQYF
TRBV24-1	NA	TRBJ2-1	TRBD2	TGTGCCACCAGCCCTGGGGCTAGCGGGGAAAATGAGCAGTTCTTC	CATSPGASGENEQFF
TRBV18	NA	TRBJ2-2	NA	TGTGCCAGCTCACCATCTGGGGGCCTCGCGAACACCGGGGAGCTGTTTTTT	CASSPSGGLANTGELFF
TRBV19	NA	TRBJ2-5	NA	TGTGCCAGTAGTATGGGGGACCATCAAGAGACCCAGTACTTC	CASSMGDHQETQYF
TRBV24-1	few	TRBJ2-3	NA	TGTGCCACGGAGGGGGGCTTAGGTGCAGATACGCAGTATTTT	CATEGGLGADTQYF
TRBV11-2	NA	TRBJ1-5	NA	TGTGCCAGCAGCTCCCAACTCTCGTACAGTAAAGATCAGCCCCAGCATTTT	CASSSQLSYSKDQPQHF
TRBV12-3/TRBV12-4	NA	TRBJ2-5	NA	TGTGCCAGCAGTTTTAGGGAAGAGACCCAGTACTTC	CASSFREETQYF
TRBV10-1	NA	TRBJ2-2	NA	TGCGCCAGCAGTGAGTCTTGGGGAGAGGGTTTGAACACCGGGGAGCTGTTTTTT	CASSESWGEGLNTGELFF
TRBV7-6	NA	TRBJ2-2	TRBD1	TGTGCCAGCAGCTTAGCAAGGGACAGGGTTAGATCCGGGGAGCTGTTTTTT	CASSLARDRVRSGELFF
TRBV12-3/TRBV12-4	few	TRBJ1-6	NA	TGTGCCAGCAGGTATAATAATTCACCCCTCCACTTT	CASRYNNSPLHF
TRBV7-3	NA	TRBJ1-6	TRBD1	TGTGCCAGCAGCTTAGGCCCGACAGGGATCGCTTCACCCCTCCACTTT	CASSLGPTGIASPLHF
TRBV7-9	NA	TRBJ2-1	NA	TGTGCCAGCAGCTTACTCGGCGATGAGCAGTTCTTC	CASSLLGDEQFF
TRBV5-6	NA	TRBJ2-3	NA	TGTGCCAGCAGCTTGGAGGCCGTTACAGATACGCAGTATTTT	CASSLEAVTDTQYF
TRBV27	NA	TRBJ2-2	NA	TGTGCCAGCAGTTTTGGCTACGGGGAGCTGTTTTTT	CASSFGYGELFF
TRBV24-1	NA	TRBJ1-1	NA	TGTGCCACCAGTGATTTTTGGGGTGGGGACACTGAAGCTTTCTTT	CATSDFWGGDTEAFF
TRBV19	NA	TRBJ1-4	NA	TGTGCCAGTACTAGGACAACTAATGAAAAACTGTTTTTT	CASTRTTNEKLFF
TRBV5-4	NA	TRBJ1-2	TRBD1	TGTGCCAGCAGCCCGGGACAGGGATATGGCTACACCTTC	CASSPGQGYGYTF
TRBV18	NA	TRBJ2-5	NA	TGTGCCAGCTCACCGCGGGATTTCCAAGAGACCCAGTACTTC	CASSPRDFQETQYF
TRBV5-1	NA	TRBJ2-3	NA	TGCGCCAGCAGCTTGCTTGCGGCAGGGCGAACAGATACGCAGTATTTT	CASSLLAAGRTDTQYF
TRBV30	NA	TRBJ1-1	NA	TGTGCCTGGAGCCGGGAGGGTAACACTGAAGCTTTCTTT	CAWSREGNTEAFF
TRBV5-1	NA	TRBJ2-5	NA	TGCGCCAGCAGCTCCGGCAGGGCCTCTTACCAAGAGACCCAGTACTTC	CASSSGRASYQETQYF
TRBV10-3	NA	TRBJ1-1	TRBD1	TGTGCCATCAGGAGTTCAGGGGGCACTGAAGCTTTCTTT	CAIRSSGGTEAFF
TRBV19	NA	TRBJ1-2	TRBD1	TGTGCCAGTAGGTCGACAGGGCAAAATGGCTACACCTTC	CASRSTGQNGYTF
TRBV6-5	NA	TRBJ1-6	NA	TGTGCCAGCAGAAGCTCCTATAATTCACCCCTCCACTTT	CASRSSYNSPLHF
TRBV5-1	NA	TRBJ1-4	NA	TGCGCCAGCAGTCCCTGGGGGGGAGATGAAAAACTGTTTTTT	CASSPWGGDEKLFF
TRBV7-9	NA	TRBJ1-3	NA	TGTGCCAGCAGCTTAAGCAGGACGGCTGGAAACACCATATATTTT	CASSLSRTAGNTIYF
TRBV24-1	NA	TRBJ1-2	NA	TGTGCCACCAGTGAAGATTCTAACTATGGCTACACCTTC	CATSEDSNYGYTF
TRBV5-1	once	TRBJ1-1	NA	TGCGCCAGCAGCTTGCGGGGAGGGGCGGGATATATGAACACTGAAGCTTTCTTT	CASSLRGGAGYMNTEAFF
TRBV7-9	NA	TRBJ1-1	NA	TGTGCCAGCTCGGGGGGCTCGGTAAAGAACACTGAAGCTTTCTTT	CASSGGSVKNTEAFF
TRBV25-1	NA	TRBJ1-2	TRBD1	TGTGCCAGCAGTGAATTTGGACAGGGGGCAGGGTATGGCTACACCTTC	CASSEFGQGAGYGYTF
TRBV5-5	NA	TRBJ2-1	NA	TGTGCCAGCGGGAGTGGGGTAAATGAGCAGTTCTTC	CASGSGVNEQFF
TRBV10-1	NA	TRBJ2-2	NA	TGCGCCAGCAGTGAGAGAGGGTCCGGGGAGCTGTTTTTT	CASSERGSGELFF
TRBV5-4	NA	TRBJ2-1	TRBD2	TGTGCCAGCAGCTTGGGGGGACTAGCGGGGACCTACAATGAGCAGTTCTTC	CASSLGGLAGTYNEQFF
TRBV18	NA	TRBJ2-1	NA	TGTGCCAGCTCACCACCGCCGTTTGGAAATGAGCAGTTCTTC	CASSPPPFGNEQFF
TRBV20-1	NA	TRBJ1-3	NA	TGCAGTGCTAGTGTACGGAACTCTGGAAACACCATATATTTT	CSASVRNSGNTIYF
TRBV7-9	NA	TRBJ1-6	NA	TGTGCCAGCACCTCTCGGGGTAGGGGTTCACCCCTCCACTTT	CASTSRGRGSPLHF
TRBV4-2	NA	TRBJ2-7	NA	TGTGCCAGCAGCCTCCTCCGGGCGGCCACCTACGAGCAGTACTTC	CASSLLRAATYEQYF
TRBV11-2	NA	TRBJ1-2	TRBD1	TGTGCCAGCAGGGCATCCGGGACAGGGGGCCATGGCTACACCTTC	CASRASGTGGHGYTF
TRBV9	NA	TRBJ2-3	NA	TGTGCCAGCAGCGCTATGGGCACAGATACGCAGTATTTT	CASSAMGTDTQYF
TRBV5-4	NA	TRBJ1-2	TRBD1	TGTGCCAGCAGCCCCGGACAGGGATGGGAAGGCTACACCTTC	CASSPGQGWEGYTF
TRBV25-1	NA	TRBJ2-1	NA	TGTGCCAGCAGTGAAGGGCAGTATAATGAGCAGTTCTTC	CASSEGQYNEQFF
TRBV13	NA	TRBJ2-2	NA	TGTGCCAGCAGCTTAGTCGGGCCAGCCACCGGGGAGCTGTTTTTT	CASSLVGPATGELFF
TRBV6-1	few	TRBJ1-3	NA	TGTGCCAGCAGTGAAGCGGGAGCTGGAAACACCATATATTTT	CASSEAGAGNTIYF
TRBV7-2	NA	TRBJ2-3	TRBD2	TGTGCCAGCAGTTCCTTGGGCGGGGGGGCAACAGATACGCAGTATTTT	CASSSLGGGATDTQYF
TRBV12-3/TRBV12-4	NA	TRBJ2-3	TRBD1	TGTGCCAGCAGTATCGACAGGGCTGGTACGCAGTATTTT	CASSIDRAGTQYF
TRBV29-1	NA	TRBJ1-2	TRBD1	TGCAGCGTAATCGGGACAGCCCAACCATCTAACTATGGCTACACCTTC	CSVIGTAQPSNYGYTF